The 12 T cell receptor beta chains given below trace back to one sample, sequenced in a study of cytomegalovirus exposure and HLA in healthy donors. PCR employed 60 Vbeta and 13 Jbeta primers. Assay: immunoSEQ multiplex PCR; the TCRdb copy retains only in-frame clones and omits some. The sample consists of 150,000 to 200,000 clones, 80% of them appearing once. Material: PBMCs. These receptors were obtained from a man in his forties in good health and CMV-seronegative.

The J gene is TRBJ2-5, the V gene TRBV27; the D gene is possibly TRBD1 (6 bases). CDR1 is MNHEY, CDR2 SMNVEV, per germline (reference sequence). Trimming stripped 5 bases from V and 3 bases from J, with 13 bases between. The CDR3 sequence is 14 residues long. The CDR3 DNA sequence: TGTGCCAGCAGTAAGGCCGGGACAAAAGAGACCCAGTACTTC. Translating gives CASSKAGTKETQYF.

V is TRBV9 and J is TRBJ2-1; 10 nucleotides align to TRBD2. After removal of 5 bases from V and 2 bases from J, the junction contained 7 bases not matched to a gene. Germline assignment: CDR1 SGDLS and CDR2 YYNGEE. This CDR3 spans 16 amino acids. Written as DNA, the CDR3 is TGTGCCAGCAGTGGACTTGGGACTAGCGCCTACAATGAGCAGTTCTTC. Protein: CASSGLGTSAYNEQFF.

This clone was detected a few times. The chain carries TRBV11-2 and TRBJ1-6, with D perhaps matching TRBD1 (6 bases). Trimming took off 5 bases at V and 6 bases at J, with 11 bases between the two ends. This CDR3 contains 14 residues. CDR1 is SGHAT, CDR2 FQNNGV, per germline. DNA for the CDR3: TGTGCCAGCAGCCACGGACAGATTAATTCACCCCTCCACTTT. It yields the protein CASSHGQINSPLHF.

J is TRBJ2-5 and V is TRBV6-1, with 7 bases fitting TRBD2. Germline-derived CDR1 and CDR2 are MNHNS and SASEGT. The CDR3 totals 15 residues. V gave up 7 bases and J gave up 5 bases; unmatched junction bases: 13. Here the CDR3 DNA reads TGTGCCAGCACCTTGAATGGGGGGGTCGGGGAGACCCAGTACTTC. Amino acids: CASTLNGGVGETQYF.

J is TRBJ1-4 and V is TRBV20-1; TRBD1 agrees at 9 bases. The germline V gene has CDR1 DFQATT and CDR2 SNEGSKA (reference sequence). The CDR3 runs to 11 residues. The V and J ends lost 5 bases and 12 bases, in that order; junction bases with no gene match: 4. CDR3: CSASRQGELFF. DNA for the CDR3: TGCAGTGCTTCTAGACAGGGGGAACTGTTTTTT.

This chain links TRBV6-5 with TRBJ2-7, with TRBD1 identical over 9 bases. The ends lost 0 bases at V and 2 bases at J; junction bases unmatched: 2. The length of the CDR3 is 15 residues. Per germline, CDR1 MNHEY and CDR2 SVGAGI. CDR3 bases: TGTGCCAGCAGTTACTCGGGGACAGGGCCCTACGAGCAGTACTTC. The encoded protein is CASSYSGTGPYEQYF.

The CDR3 DNA follows: TGTGCCAGCAGCTTAAGACAGGGGGCGGAGGGAAACACCATATATTTT. Protein sequence: CASSLRQGAEGNTIYF. The chain uses TRBV7-2 and TRBJ1-3; 10 bases match TRBD1. Per the germline V gene, CDR1 is SGHTA and CDR2 is FQGNSA. The V and J ends lost 2 bases and 4 bases, in that order; junction bases with no gene match: 5. The CDR3 extends over 16 amino acids.

The CDR3 DNA reads as TGTGCCAGTAGTATTCCCCGGGGGGCAGGGAGCTACGAGCAGTACTTC. Protein product: CASSIPRGAGSYEQYF. This chain links TRBV19 with TRBJ2-7; possible D gene TRBD2, 7 bases. V lost 3 bases to trimming and J lost 3 bases, with 18 bases between them. Germline CDR1 is LNHDA and CDR2 is SQIVND (reference sequence). The CDR3 length is 16 residues.

The chain recombines TRBV6-5 with TRBJ2-2, with D unclear. The CDR3 extends over 13 amino acids. V was trimmed by 8 bases and J by 4 bases, leaving 11 bases between them. The germline gives CDR1 MNHEY, CDR2 SVGAGI. The CDR3 loop is CASEYSSTGELFF. The CDR3 DNA is TGTGCCAGCGAGTATTCGAGCACCGGGGAGCTGTTTTTT.

The rearrangement joins TRBV5-6 to TRBJ2-5; 7 positions agree with TRBD1. The closer fit of TRBJ2-7 to the DNA end suggests the J call may be wrong. Per germline, CDR1 SGHDT and CDR2 YYEEEE. The CDR3 sequence is 13 residues long. CDR3 sequence reads: CASSPGQNYEQYF. CDR3 bases: TGTGCCAGCAGCCCGGGACAGAACTACGAGCAGTACTTC.

This chain connects TRBV4-3 to TRBJ1-4, with D unclear. The CDR3 loop spans 15 amino acids. CDR1 is LGHNA, CDR2 YSLEER, per germline. V was shortened by 0 bases and J by 5 bases, with 10 bases between the two germline ends. Here the CDR3 reads CASSQDRTRNEKLFF. The CDR3 DNA follows: TGCGCCAGCAGCCAAGATCGAACTCGGAATGAAAAACTGTTTTTT.

V and J are TRBV5-1 and TRBJ2-1; 12 bases fit TRBD2. CDR3 length equals 15 residues. The J segment lost 6 bases and the V segment lost 0 bases, leaving 1 base of the junction unmatched. The germline V gene has CDR1 SGHRS and CDR2 YFSETQ. CDR3 amino acids: CASSLGTSGVNEQFF. CDR3 sequence (DNA): TGCGCCAGCAGCTTGGGGACTAGCGGGGTCAATGAGCAGTTCTTC.